These 11 T cell receptor beta chains were all obtained from the same sample, sequenced in a study of neoadjuvant anti-PD-1 for oral cavity cancer. Method: immunoSEQ multiplex PCR; TCRdb's copy keeps in-frame clones and lacks some. The data show about 14,000 clones, around 40% seen once. Time point in this sample: after neoadjuvant nivolumab, at surgical resection. Sequenced material: tumor tissue, taken after nivolumab (anti-PD-1) treatment. These receptors were obtained from a person between 35 and 79 years old with oral cavity squamous cell carcinoma.

The chain uses TRBV28 and TRBJ1-5; D possibly corresponds to TRBD1 (6 bases). Trimming left V 2 bases short and J 2 bases short, with 10 bases between. CDR1 and CDR2 from the germline V gene are MDHEN and SYDVKM. The CDR3 loop spans 15 amino acids. CDR3 in DNA: TGTGCCAGCAGTTTAACGGGGGCCGGCAATCAGCCCCAGCATTTT. Translation: CASSLTGAGNQPQHF.

This clone turned up a few times. The chain uses TRBV5-1 and TRBJ2-1; 9 nucleotides agree with TRBD2. CDR3 length: 16 amino acids. Trimming removed 4 bases from V and 6 bases from J; junction bases left unmatched: 11. Germline V gene sequence: CDR1 SGHRS, CDR2 YFSETQ. The CDR3 sequence: CASSGDLAGRGNEQFF. Here the CDR3 DNA reads TGCGCCAGCAGCGGAGACCTAGCGGGGAGGGGCAATGAGCAGTTCTTC.

The table lists this clone with a few counts. The chain has TRBV4-2 and TRBJ2-6; D is perhaps TRBD1 (5 bases). The germline V gene has CDR1 LGHNA and CDR2 YNFKEQ. The CDR3 runs 18 residues. Trimming cost V 3 bases and J 1 base, with 16 bases left between them. DNA for the CDR3: TGTGCCAGCAGCCAGGGGCAAGGGATCCCATCTGGGGCCAACGTCCTGACTTTC. It codes for CASSQGQGIPSGANVLTF.

This clone was seen a handful of times. V gene TRBV30 combines with J gene TRBJ1-5; no definite D call. This CDR3 is 13 amino acids long. V shed 0 bases and J shed 1 base, with 4 bases lying between them. In germline, CDR1 is GTSNPN, CDR2 SVGIG (reference sequence). The CDR3 sequence is CAWSVQSNQPQHF. The CDR3, as DNA: TGTGCCTGGAGTGTACAGAGCAATCAGCCCCAGCATTTT.

This clone was recorded a few times. The V gene is TRBV5-1, the J gene TRBJ2-7; 10 bases map to TRBD1. The CDR3 sequence is 14 residues long. J gave up 2 bases and V 3 bases, and 2 bases lay outside the gene matches. Per germline, CDR1 SGHRS and CDR2 YFSETQ. The CDR3 loop is CASSSGTGAYEQYF. CDR3 nucleotide sequence: TGCGCCAGCAGCTCCGGGACAGGGGCCTACGAGCAGTACTTC.

This clone was found once. The chain carries TRBV5-1 and TRBJ1-6; 9 bases align to TRBD1. The CDR3 consists of 16 residues. V trimming: 1 base; J trimming: 8 bases; junction bases outside the gene matches: 7. Looked up from germline, CDR1 is SGHRS and CDR2 is YFSETQ. CDR3: CASSLYGQGSYSPLHF. In DNA, the CDR3 is TGCGCCAGCAGCTTGTACGGACAGGGGTCTTATTCACCCCTCCACTTT. The variable domain in full, with the rest retrieved from reference TRBV5-1 and TRBJ1-6, is KAGVTQTPRYLIKTRGQQVTLSCSPISGHRSVSWYQQTPGQGLQFLFEYFSETQRNKGNFPGRFSGRQFSNSRSEMNVSTLELGDSALYLCASSLYGQGSYSPLHFGNGTRLTVT.

The DNA of the CDR3 is TGTGCCAGCACCCACACCGGGGAGGGTTACGAAGCTTTCTTT. Protein product: CASTHTGEGYEAFF. The chain carries TRBV6-5 and TRBJ1-1; D remains ambiguous. Trimming shortened V by 7 bases and J by 8 bases, and 20 bases separated the two germline ends. The length of the CDR3 is 14 residues. The germline V gene encodes CDR1 MNHEY and CDR2 SVGAGI.

This clone has just one count. The chain joins TRBV21-1 to TRBJ2-7; the DNA was not compared with TRBD1, the D call given in the table. TRBV21-1 is recorded as a pseudogene. This CDR3 has 16 residues. The CDR3 loop reads CASSTRPRTGPYEQYF. In DNA, the CDR3 is TGTGCCAGCAGCACTCGGCCCCGGACAGGTCCCTACGAGCAGTACTTC.

By frequency in the sample, this clone is medium-sized. This rearrangement joins TRBV2 to TRBJ2-5; no clear D gene. V was pared by 3 bases and J by 5 bases, with 4 bases between. The CDR3 spans 11 residues. Germline V gene lookup returns CDR1 SNHLY and CDR2 FYNNEI. Here the CDR3 DNA reads TGTGCCAGCAGTGAGTGGGAGACCCAGTACTTC. It codes for CASSEWETQYF.

The rearrangement uses TRBV4-3 and TRBJ2-3; 8 bases map to TRBD2. The germline CDR1 and CDR2 sequences are LGHNA and YSLEER. This CDR3 spans 17 amino acids. V gave up 4 bases and J gave up 5 bases; unmatched junction bases: 14. The CDR3 DNA reads TGCGCCAGCAGCCCCATCCCCCGGGGGGGTGGAAGAGATACGCAGTATTTT. It is translated as CASSPIPRGGGRDTQYF.

The chain uses TRBV6-1 and TRBJ2-3, with TRBD1 as a possible D gene (6 bases). The V end was cut by 7 bases, the J end by 4 bases, with 12 bases between. Germline V gene lookup returns CDR1 MNHNS and CDR2 SASEGT. The CDR3 loop spans 13 amino acids. Written as DNA, the CDR3 is TGTGCCAGCATTGGGGGCGCGGCAGATACGCAGTATTTT. Amino acids: CASIGGAADTQYF.